This TCR beta chain stems from a study of blood T cell repertoires in COVID-19. The germline gives CDR1 SEHNR, CDR2 FQNEAQ (reference sequence). Trimming removed 2 bases at V and 6 bases at J, with 10 bases between. The CDR3 totals 13 residues. There are a few counts of this clone. Original handling: Counts of nucleated cells, estimated from reference gene primer amplification, were obtained. The repertoire was sequenced with immunoSEQ multiplex PCR; TCRdb's copy has only in-frame clones and lacks some. The DNA was the basis for D and trimming; V, J and clone size are from that table. Among under 75,000 clones listed, 86% were seen once.

Source material: peripheral blood. The rearrangement links TRBV7-9 to TRBJ1-2; D call uncertain. This clonotype was obtained from a man younger than 40 with acute or convalescent COVID-19. The CDR3 here is CASSLRAGNGYTF. In DNA form, the CDR3 reads TGTGCCAGCAGCTTAAGGGCGGGGAATGGCTACACCTTC.